These T cell receptor beta chains were read from a single sample in a study of T cells in Graves' hyperthyroidism and ophthalmopathy. TCRdb re-called the multiplex PCR reads with MiXCR, one entry per CDR3 protein. The data show about 570,000 distinct CDR3 sequences, around 45% seen once. Specimen: peripheral blood or thyroid tissue (not recorded which). All receptors derive from an adult woman with Graves' disease, either hyperthyroidism or ophthalmopathy (not recorded which). The CDR3 runs from the conserved cysteine through the conserved F or W. The order of the fields is D gene, J gene, clone size, V gene, CDR3 DNA, CDR3 protein. A D gene is named only where the DNA matches it firmly. Size values are once, few and many counts, or a class for expanded clones, and some rows have none.

D: TRBD2; J: TRBJ2-5; size: -; V: TRBV6-1; DNA: TGTGCCAGCCTATGGGGCCCGGGACTAGCGGGTTCAACAGGAGAGACCCAGTACTTC; CDR3: CASLWGPGLAGSTGETQYF
D: -; J: TRBJ1-1; size: once; V: TRBV9; DNA: TGTGCCAGCAGCGTCGGGTCGTCGGGACATGCTGAAGCTTTCTTT; CDR3: CASSVGSSGHAEAFF
D: -; J: TRBJ1-5; size: many; V: TRBV20-1; DNA: TGCAGTGCTAGAGCGGGGGGCAATCAGCCCCAGCATTTT; CDR3: CSARAGGNQPQHF
D: TRBD2; J: TRBJ2-5; size: many; V: TRBV20-1; DNA: TGCAGTGCTAAAGTCGGGAGGGCCCTAGAGACCCAGTACTTC; CDR3: CSAKVGRALETQYF
D: TRBD2; J: TRBJ2-7; size: -; V: TRBV29-1; DNA: TGCAGCGTCGGACTAGCGGGAGACCCCGAGCAGTACTTC; CDR3: CSVGLAGDPEQYF
D: -; J: TRBJ1-6; size: -; V: TRBV20-1; DNA: TGCAGTGCTAGAGATAGGACAACCAATTCACCCCTCCACTTT; CDR3: CSARDRTTNSPLHF
D: -; J: TRBJ1-5; size: many; V: TRBV7-3; DNA: TGTGCCAGCAGCTCCTCTCCCGGACAGCCCCAGCATTTT; CDR3: CASSSSPGQPQHF
D: -; J: TRBJ2-7; size: -; V: TRBV6-1; DNA: TGTGCCAGCACCGAAAGGGACGGGTACGAGCAGTACTTC; CDR3: CASTERDGYEQYF
D: -; J: TRBJ1-3; size: many; V: TRBV5-1; DNA: TGCGCCAGCAGGGAGAGCGGAAACACCATATATTTT; CDR3: CASRESGNTIYF
D: TRBD1; J: TRBJ1-5; size: -; V: TRBV5-1; DNA: TGCGCCAGCAGCTTGGGGACAGGGTACTACGAGCATTTT; CDR3: CASSLGTGYYEHF
D: TRBD1; J: TRBJ1-1; size: once; V: TRBV14; DNA: TGTGCCAGCGGAGACCTGAACAGGGGAGCTTTCTTT; CDR3: CASGDLNRGAFF
D: -; J: TRBJ2-7; size: many; V: TRBV2; DNA: TGTGCCAGCAGGCAAAGTCTAGTTAAGCAGTACTTC; CDR3: CASRQSLVKQYF
D: -; J: TRBJ2-5; size: -; V: TRBV6-1; DNA: TGTGCCAGCAGTGACCCGACGGAGACCCAGTACTTC; CDR3: CASSDPTETQYF
D: -; J: TRBJ1-3; size: many; V: TRBV7-9; DNA: TGTGCCAGCAGATCCCGGTTTGGCAGTCCTTCCTCTGGAAACACCATATATTTT; CDR3: CASRSRFGSPSSGNTIYF
D: TRBD2; J: TRBJ2-7; size: -; V: TRBV9; DNA: TGTGCCAGCAGCCCAGGCGGGAGTCGGGGGTTCGAGCAGTACTTC; CDR3: CASSPGGSRGFEQYF
D: -; J: TRBJ1-3; size: -; V: TRBV13; DNA: TGTGCCAGCAGCTTAATGACCTACTTCTGGACTGGAAACACCATATATTTT; CDR3: CASSLMTYFWTGNTIYF
D: -; J: TRBJ2-5; size: many; V: TRBV15; DNA: TGTGCCACCAGCAGAGTGATACAAGAGACCCAGTACTTC; CDR3: CATSRVIQETQYF
D: -; J: TRBJ2-7; size: many; V: TRBV20-1; DNA: TGCAGTGCCGACTGGTCCGACTACGAGCAGTACTTC; CDR3: CSADWSDYEQYF
D: TRBD2; J: TRBJ2-2; size: many; V: TRBV10-1; DNA: TGCGCCAGCAGTCGGACTAGCGGGTTATTCGGGGAGCTGTTTTTT; CDR3: CASSRTSGLFGELFF
D: -; J: TRBJ2-5; size: many; V: TRBV7-9; DNA: TGTGCCAGCAGCTTCTCCTTGCGGGAGACCCAGTACTTC; CDR3: CASSFSLRETQYF
D: TRBD1; J: TRBJ1-4; size: many; V: TRBV7-2; DNA: TGTGCCAGCAGCTTATGGGACAGTAATGAAAAACTGTTTTTT; CDR3: CASSLWDSNEKLFF
D: -; J: TRBJ1-4; size: -; V: TRBV5-4; DNA: TGTGCCAGCAGCCAAAACAACAGGGAGGGGCGAACTAATGAAAAACTGTTTTTT; CDR3: CASSQNNREGRTNEKLFF
D: TRBD1; J: TRBJ2-7; size: many; V: TRBV10-3; DNA: TGTGCCATCAGCGGACAGGGGCAGGGCTACGAGCAGTACTTC; CDR3: CAISGQGQGYEQYF
D: -; J: TRBJ1-1; size: many; V: TRBV7-2; DNA: TGTGCCAGCAGCTTAGTCGGACCTTCGAACACTGAAGCTTTCTTT; CDR3: CASSLVGPSNTEAFF
D: -; J: TRBJ2-2; size: many; V: TRBV20-1; DNA: TGCAGTGCTTGGGATGGGAACACCGGGGAGCTGTTTTTT; CDR3: CSAWDGNTGELFF
D: -; J: TRBJ2-7; size: many; V: TRBV7-2; DNA: TGTGCCAGCAGCCCCGACACGACCTACGAGCAGTACTTC; CDR3: CASSPDTTYEQYF
D: TRBD1; J: TRBJ1-1; size: -; V: TRBV13; DNA: TGTGCCAGCAGTTTAAGCGGGACAGGGGGGACTGAAGCTTTCTTT; CDR3: CASSLSGTGGTEAFF
D: -; J: TRBJ1-2; size: many; V: TRBV20-1; DNA: TGCAGTGCTAGATTCGGGGGAGCTAACTATGGCTACACCTTC; CDR3: CSARFGGANYGYTF
D: -; J: TRBJ1-2; size: many; V: TRBV5-5; DNA: TGTGCCAGCAGCTCGGACGGAGGCTATGGCTACACCTTC; CDR3: CASSSDGGYGYTF
D: -; J: TRBJ2-2; size: many; V: TRBV5-1; DNA: TGCGCCAGCAGTATTGGACCCCACGGGGAGCTGTTTTTT; CDR3: CASSIGPHGELFF
D: TRBD1; J: TRBJ1-1; size: -; V: TRBV20-1; DNA: TGCAGTGCTAGCTACAATACAGGGGTTTTGGCTTTCTTT; CDR3: CSASYNTGVLAFF
D: -; J: TRBJ1-2; size: -; V: TRBV10-3; DNA: TGTGCCAGCAGGGGCGGACTGTTCGGGAGCGGCTACACCTTC; CDR3: CASRGGLFGSGYTF
D: -; J: TRBJ1-3; size: -; V: TRBV9; DNA: TGTGCCAGCAGCGTAGATCAGGGATTACACGGAAACACCATATATTTT; CDR3: CASSVDQGLHGNTIYF
D: -; J: TRBJ1-3; size: -; V: TRBV7-9; DNA: TGTGCCAGCAGCTTATCGTACAGCTGGGACCTCTCTGGAAACACCATATATTTT; CDR3: CASSLSYSWDLSGNTIYF
D: TRBD2; J: TRBJ2-7; size: few; V: TRBV2; DNA: TGTGCGGGGACTAGCGACGCCTACGAGCAGTACTTC; CDR3: CAGTSDAYEQYF
D: -; J: TRBJ2-6; size: many; V: TRBV2; DNA: TGTGCCAGCAGTGAACATCAGGACCGAATCTCTGGGGCCAACGTCCTGACTTTC; CDR3: CASSEHQDRISGANVLTF
D: TRBD1; J: TRBJ2-5; size: many; V: TRBV2; DNA: TGTGCCAGCAGGCTGGGGACAGCGGAGAGGTACGAGACCCAGTACTTC; CDR3: CASRLGTAERYETQYF
D: TRBD1; J: TRBJ1-6; size: -; V: TRBV7-8; DNA: TGTGCCAGCAGCACCCGGACAGGGCTGGCGGCACCCCTCCACTTT; CDR3: CASSTRTGLAAPLHF
D: -; J: TRBJ2-7; size: -; V: TRBV29-1; DNA: TGCAGCGTTGAAATTAGGCGCTACGAGCAGTACTTC; CDR3: CSVEIRRYEQYF
D: -; J: TRBJ2-5; size: many; V: TRBV28; DNA: TGTGCCAGCAGTGTGACAAATCAAGAGACCCAGTACTTC; CDR3: CASSVTNQETQYF
D: -; J: TRBJ2-7; size: few; V: TRBV10-3; DNA: TGTGCCATCAGTGGAGGGGATTACGAGCAGTACTTC; CDR3: CAISGGDYEQYF
D: -; J: TRBJ1-2; size: -; V: TRBV2; DNA: TGTGCCAGCAGTAGGCTCTATGGCTACACCTTC; CDR3: CASSRLYGYTF
D: -; J: TRBJ1-5; size: -; V: TRBV20-1; DNA: TGCAGTGCTATTCTGTCAGGCCGAAATCAGCCCCAGCATTTT; CDR3: CSAILSGRNQPQHF
D: -; J: TRBJ1-1; size: many; V: TRBV20-1; DNA: TGCAGTGCTCAGACTCTAACAGCAAACACTGAAGCTTTCTTT; CDR3: CSAQTLTANTEAFF
D: -; J: TRBJ2-7; size: many; V: TRBV7-9; DNA: TGTGCCAGCAGCTGGGACAATTCCTACGAGCAGTACTTC; CDR3: CASSWDNSYEQYF
D: -; J: TRBJ1-4; size: few; V: TRBV7-6; DNA: TGTGCCAGCAGCCCCAGGGTTAGGGAAAAACTGTTTTTT; CDR3: CASSPRVREKLFF